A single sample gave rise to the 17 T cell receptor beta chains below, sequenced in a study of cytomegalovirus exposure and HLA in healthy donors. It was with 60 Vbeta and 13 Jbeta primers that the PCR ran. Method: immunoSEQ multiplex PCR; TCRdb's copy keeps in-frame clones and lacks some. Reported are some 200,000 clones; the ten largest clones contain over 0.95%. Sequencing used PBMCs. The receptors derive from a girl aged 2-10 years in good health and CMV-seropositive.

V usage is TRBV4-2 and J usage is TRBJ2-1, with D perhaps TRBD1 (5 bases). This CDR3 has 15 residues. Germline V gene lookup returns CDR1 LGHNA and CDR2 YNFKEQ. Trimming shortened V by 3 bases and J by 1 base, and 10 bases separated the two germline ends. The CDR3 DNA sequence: TGTGCCAGCAGCCAGGATAGACAGTCCTACAATGAGCAGTTCTTC. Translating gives CASSQDRQSYNEQFF.

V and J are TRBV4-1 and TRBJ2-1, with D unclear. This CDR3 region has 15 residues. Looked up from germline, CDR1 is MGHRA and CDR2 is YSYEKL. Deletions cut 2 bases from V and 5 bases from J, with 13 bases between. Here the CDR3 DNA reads TGCGCCAGCAGCCAAACTCTGAATACTAACAATGAGCAGTTCTTC. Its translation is CASSQTLNTNNEQFF.

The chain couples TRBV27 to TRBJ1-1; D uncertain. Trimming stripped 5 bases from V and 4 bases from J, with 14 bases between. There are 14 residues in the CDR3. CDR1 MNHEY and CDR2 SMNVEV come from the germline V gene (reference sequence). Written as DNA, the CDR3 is TGTGCCAGCAGTATCACCTACCGGGTCACTGAAGCTTTCTTT. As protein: CASSITYRVTEAFF.

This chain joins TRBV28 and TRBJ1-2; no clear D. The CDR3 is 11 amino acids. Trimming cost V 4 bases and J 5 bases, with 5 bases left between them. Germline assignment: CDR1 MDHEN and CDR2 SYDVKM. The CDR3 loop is CASSWRYGYTF. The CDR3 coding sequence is TGTGCCAGCAGTTGGAGGTATGGCTACACCTTC.

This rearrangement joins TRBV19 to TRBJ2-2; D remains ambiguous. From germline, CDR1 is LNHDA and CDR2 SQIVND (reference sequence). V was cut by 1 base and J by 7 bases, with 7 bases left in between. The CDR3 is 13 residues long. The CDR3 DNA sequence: TGTGCCAGTAGTATAGCCAGGCGCGGGGAGCTGTTTTTT. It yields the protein CASSIARRGELFF. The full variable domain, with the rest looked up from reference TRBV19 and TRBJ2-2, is DGGITQSPKYLFRKEGQNVTLSCEQNLNHDAMYWYRQDPGQGLRLIYYSQIVNDFQKGDIAEGYSVSREKKESFPLTVTSAQKNPTAFYLCASSIARRGELFFGEGSRLTVL.

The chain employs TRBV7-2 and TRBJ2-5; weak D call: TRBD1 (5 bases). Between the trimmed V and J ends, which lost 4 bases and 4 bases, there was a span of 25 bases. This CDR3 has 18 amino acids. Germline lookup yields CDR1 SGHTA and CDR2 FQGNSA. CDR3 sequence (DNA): TGTGCCAGCAGCTCCCCGACTTCGGTGTACCGCCAGGGAGAGACCCAGTACTTC. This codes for CASSSPTSVYRQGETQYF.

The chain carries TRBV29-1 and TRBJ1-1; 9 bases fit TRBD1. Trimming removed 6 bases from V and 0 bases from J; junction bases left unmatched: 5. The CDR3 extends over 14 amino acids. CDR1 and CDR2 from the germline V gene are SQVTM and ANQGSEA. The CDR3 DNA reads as TGCAGCGTCCGGGGGACAGGGATGAACACTGAAGCTTTCTTT. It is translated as CSVRGTGMNTEAFF.

This chain's CDR3 is CASATGSNQPQHF. The CDR3 DNA reads TGTGCCAGCGCCACAGGGAGCAATCAGCCCCAGCATTTT. The chain uses TRBV6-1 and TRBJ1-5, with a tentative D call TRBD1 (6 bases). V was clipped by 8 bases and J by 1 base, with 9 bases between them. The CDR3 is 13 amino acids. CDR1 and CDR2 from the germline V gene are MNHNS and SASEGT.

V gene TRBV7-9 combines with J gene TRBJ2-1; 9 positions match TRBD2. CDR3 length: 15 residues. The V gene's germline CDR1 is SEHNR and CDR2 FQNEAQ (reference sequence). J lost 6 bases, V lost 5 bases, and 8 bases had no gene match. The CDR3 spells CASSPTGLASNEQFF. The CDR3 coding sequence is TGTGCCAGCAGCCCGACGGGACTAGCCTCCAATGAGCAGTTCTTC.

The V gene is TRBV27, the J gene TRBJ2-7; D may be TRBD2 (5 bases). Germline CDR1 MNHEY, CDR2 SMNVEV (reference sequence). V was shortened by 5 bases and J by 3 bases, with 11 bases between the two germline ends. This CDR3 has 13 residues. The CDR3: CASSVTGNYEQYF. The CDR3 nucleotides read TGTGCCAGCAGTGTGACGGGAAACTACGAGCAGTACTTC.

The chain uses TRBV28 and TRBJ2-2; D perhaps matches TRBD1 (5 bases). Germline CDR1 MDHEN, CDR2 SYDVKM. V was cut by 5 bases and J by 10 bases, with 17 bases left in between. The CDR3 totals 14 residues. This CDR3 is CASSPHSGQVELFF. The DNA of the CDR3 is TGTGCCAGCAGTCCGCACTCAGGGCAGGTGGAGCTGTTTTTT.

The CDR3 sequence is CASSKLAGLTDTQYF. CDR3 DNA sequence: TGTGCCAGTAGTAAACTAGCGGGACTCACAGATACGCAGTATTTT. The V gene is TRBV19, the J gene TRBJ2-3; TRBD2 matches at 10 bases. V shed 4 bases and J 2 bases; nucleotides not matched to a gene: 3. The germline V gene has CDR1 LNHDA and CDR2 SQIVND (reference sequence). This CDR3 has 15 residues.

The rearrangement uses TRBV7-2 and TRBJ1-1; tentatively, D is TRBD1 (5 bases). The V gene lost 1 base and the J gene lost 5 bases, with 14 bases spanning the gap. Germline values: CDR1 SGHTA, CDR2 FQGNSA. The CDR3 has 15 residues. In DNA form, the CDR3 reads TGTGCCAGCAGCTTAGAAGGGGTCAGCGAAACTGAAGCTTTCTTT. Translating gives CASSLEGVSETEAFF.

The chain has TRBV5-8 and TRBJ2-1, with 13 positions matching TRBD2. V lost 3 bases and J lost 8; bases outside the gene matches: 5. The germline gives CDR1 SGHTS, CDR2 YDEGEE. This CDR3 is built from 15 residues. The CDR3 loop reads CASSSGTSGMDEQFF. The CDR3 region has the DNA TGTGCCAGCAGCTCCGGGACTAGCGGGATGGATGAGCAGTTCTTC.

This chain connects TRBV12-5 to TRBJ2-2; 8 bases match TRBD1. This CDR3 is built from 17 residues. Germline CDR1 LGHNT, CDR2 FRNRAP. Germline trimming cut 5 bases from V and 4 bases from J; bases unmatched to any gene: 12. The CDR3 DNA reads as TGTGCTAGTGGTACCTCACAGGGGGATCTTTCCACCGGGGAGCTGTTTTTT. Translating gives CASGTSQGDLSTGELFF.

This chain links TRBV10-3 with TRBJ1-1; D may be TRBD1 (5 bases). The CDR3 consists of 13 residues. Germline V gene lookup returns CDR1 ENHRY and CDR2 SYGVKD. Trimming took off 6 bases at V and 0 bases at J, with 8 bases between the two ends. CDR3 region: CAIRQGMNTEAFF. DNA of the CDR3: TGTGCCATCAGGCAGGGAATGAACACTGAAGCTTTCTTT.

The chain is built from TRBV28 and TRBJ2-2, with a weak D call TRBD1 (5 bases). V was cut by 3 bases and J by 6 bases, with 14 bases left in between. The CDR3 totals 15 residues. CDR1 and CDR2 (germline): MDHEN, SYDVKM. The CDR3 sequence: CASSFLQGVAGELFF. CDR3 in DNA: TGTGCCAGCAGTTTTTTGCAGGGTGTCGCCGGGGAGCTGTTTTTT.